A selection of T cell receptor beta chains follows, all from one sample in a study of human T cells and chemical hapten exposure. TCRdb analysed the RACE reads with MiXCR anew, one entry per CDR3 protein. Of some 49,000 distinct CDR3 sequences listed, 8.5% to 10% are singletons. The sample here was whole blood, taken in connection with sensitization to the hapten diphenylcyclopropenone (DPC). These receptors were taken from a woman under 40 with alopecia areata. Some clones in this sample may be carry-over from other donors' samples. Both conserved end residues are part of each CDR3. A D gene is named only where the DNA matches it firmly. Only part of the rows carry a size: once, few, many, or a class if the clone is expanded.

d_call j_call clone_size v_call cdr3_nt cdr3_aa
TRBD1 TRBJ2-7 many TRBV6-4 TGTGCCAGCAGTGCACCCAGCAGGGGGCTCTCCTACGAGCAGTACTTC CASSAPSRGLSYEQYF
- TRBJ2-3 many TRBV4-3 TGCGCCAGCAGCCAAGATACCTACACAGATACGCAGTATTTT CASSQDTYTDTQYF
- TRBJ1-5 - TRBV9 TGTGCCAGCACCCGGGACGGAGGATATCAGCCCCAGCATTTT CASTRDGGYQPQHF
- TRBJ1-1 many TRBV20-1 TGCAGTGCTAGAGGTCCCGAGCGTGCGGCTTTCTTT CSARGPERAAFF
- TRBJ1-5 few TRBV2 TGTGCCAGCAGTGAGACCGGGACACCAATCAATCAGCCCCAGCATTTT CASSETGTPINQPQHF
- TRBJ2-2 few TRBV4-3 TGCGCCAGCAGCCAAGATAGCGCGGGGCTCAGTACCGGGGAGCTGTTTTTT CASSQDSAGLSTGELFF
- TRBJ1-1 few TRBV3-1 TGTGCCAGCAGCCCGGACAGCAACACTGAAGCTTTCTTT CASSPDSNTEAFF
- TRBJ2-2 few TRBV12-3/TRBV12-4 TGTGCCAGCAGTGTTCAGGGTTCCAGGGAGCTGTTTTTT CASSVQGSRELFF
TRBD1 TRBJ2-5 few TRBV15 TGTGCCACCAGCAGAGAAAACAGGGGTGAGACCCAGTACTTC CATSRENRGETQYF
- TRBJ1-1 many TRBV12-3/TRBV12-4 TGTGCCAGCAGTTCTGTACCCACTCGACGGCGGAACACTGAAGCTTTCTTT CASSSVPTRRRNTEAFF
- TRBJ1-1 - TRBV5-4 TGTGCCAGCAGCTTTGCAGGGGCTTACACTGAAGCTTTCTTT CASSFAGAYTEAFF
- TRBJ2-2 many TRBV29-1 TGCAGCGTTGGAAGAAACACCGGGGAGCTGTTTTTT CSVGRNTGELFF
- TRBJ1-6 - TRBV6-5 TGTGCCAGCACAGAGGGTAGACGGAATAATTCACCCCTCCACTTT CASTEGRRNNSPLHF
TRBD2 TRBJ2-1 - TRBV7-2 TGTGCCAGCAGCTTACCCCTAGCGGGGGGGAATGAGCAGTTCTTC CASSLPLAGGNEQFF
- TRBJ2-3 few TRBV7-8 TGTGCCAGCAGCACGACAGGGAGGAATGCAAAAGATACGCAGTATTTT CASSTTGRNAKDTQYF
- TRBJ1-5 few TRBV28 TGTGCCAGCAGTTTTGCCAGGGCCCGTCAGCCCCAGCATTTT CASSFARARQPQHF
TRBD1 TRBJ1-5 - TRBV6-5 TGTGCCAGCAGGACGGACAGGGGGGGCAATCAGCCCCAGCATTTT CASRTDRGGNQPQHF
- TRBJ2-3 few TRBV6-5 TGTGCCACCAGAACCCCCAGTAGCACAGATACGCAGTATTTT CATRTPSSTDTQYF
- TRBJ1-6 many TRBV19 TGTGCCAGTAGCTCCTATAATTCACCCCTCCACTTT CASSSYNSPLHF
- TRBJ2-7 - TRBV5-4 TGTGCCAGCAGCAGACGACCGCCCCCCTACGAGCAGTACTTC CASSRRPPPYEQYF
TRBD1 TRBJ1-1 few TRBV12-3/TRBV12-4 TGTGCCAGCAGTCGGGACAGGGGGAGGGTGAACACTGAAGCTTTCTTT CASSRDRGRVNTEAFF